This TCR beta chain derives from a study of blood T cell repertoires in COVID-19 (dated by TCRdb to 2018 to 2020). For context, the study as a whole: Samples covering the acute and convalescent phases of COVID-19 were provided by collaborators in the United States, Italy and Spain. The prospective study material was composed of cDNA or gDNA derived from T cells, B-cell-depleted T cells, or PBMCs. Deeply sampled blood TCRbeta repertoires from subjects exposed to, actively infected with, or recovered from COVID-19 were included in the dataset. The repertoires were released in a freely available public database intended as a resource for research on the immune response to SARS-CoV-2. Samples came from the ongoing ImmuneRACE study (first 160 participants) plus 1,254 subjects from 6 global collaborators. A de-identified subject ID, COVID-19 status, age in years and sex were almost always included in the sample metadata. Where HLA class I and class II types were available, the types were taken from metadata supplied by the sample provider, not from assay-based typing.

TCRbeta CDR3 regions were amplified from genomic DNA using the immunoSEQ Assay, a bias-controlled multiplex PCR. Processing in the source paper ran as follows. The number of nucleated cells in each sample was estimated from the amplification of reference gene primers within the assay. To quantify the absolute abundance of each unique TCRbeta CDR3 rearrangement, sequence reads were collapsed and filtered. For each sample, productive Simpson clonality was calculated as the square root of Simpson's diversity index over productive rearrangements. TCRdb re-hosts the immuneACCESS table, in-frame sequences only. Its copies lack some clones; in the studies checked, an unresolved V gene accounts for under half of them, and the cause for the rest is not known. The D gene and trimming were derived from the DNA, and the V and J assignments and clone size from that table. This sample comprises 400,000 to 550,000 clones, roughly 91% of them detected only once. Over 4% of the sample is in the top ten clones.

About this clone: Its target antigen remains unknown. Per-base quality was not reported, and no clone a single base away is much larger than it.

Compared with germline, V lacks 1 base and J lacks 7 bases; bases without a gene match: 2. The CDR3 runs 13 amino acids, cysteine and phenylalanine included. Only the CDR3 region is kept as DNA, spanning 39 bases read in frame from base 1. Per the germline V gene (reference sequence), GTSNPN is the CDR1 and SVGIG is the CDR2. Study-wide conclusions, independent of this receptor: The amount of clinical and demographic metadata varied by source and participant and was provided uncurated.

Collaborating institutions collected whole blood in K2EDTA tubes following their own protocols. For TCRbeta analysis, collaborators shipped samples in one of three forms: frozen whole blood, isolated PBMCs, or DNA extracted from either of those sample types. The sequence came from a woman aged 30 to 39 with acute or convalescent COVID-19. The sequence is built from TRBV30 and TRBJ2-2, with 8 bases matching TRBD1. Sequencing used peripheral blood. For the CDR3, the sequence is CAWSGQGIGELFF. DNA sequence: TGTGCCTGGAGTGGACAGGGGATCGGGGAGCTGTTTTTT.